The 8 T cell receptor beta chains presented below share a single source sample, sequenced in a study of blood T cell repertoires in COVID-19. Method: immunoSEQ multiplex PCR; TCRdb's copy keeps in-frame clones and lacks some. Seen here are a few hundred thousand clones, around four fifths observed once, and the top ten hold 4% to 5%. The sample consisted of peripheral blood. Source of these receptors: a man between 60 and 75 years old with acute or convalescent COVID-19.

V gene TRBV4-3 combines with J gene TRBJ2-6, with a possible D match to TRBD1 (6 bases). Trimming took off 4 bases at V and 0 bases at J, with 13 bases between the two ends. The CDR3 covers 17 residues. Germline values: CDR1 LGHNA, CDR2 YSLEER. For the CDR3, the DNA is TGCGCCAGCAGCCTCGACAGGCTCACCTCTGGGGCCAACGTCCTGACTTTC. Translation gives CASSLDRLTSGANVLTF.

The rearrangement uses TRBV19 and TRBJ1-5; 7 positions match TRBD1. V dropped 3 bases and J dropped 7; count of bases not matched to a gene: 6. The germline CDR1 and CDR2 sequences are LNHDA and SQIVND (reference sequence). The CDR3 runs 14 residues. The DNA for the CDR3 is TGTGCCAGTAGTATCCGGACAGGCGGACAGCCCCAGCATTTT. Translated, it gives CASSIRTGGQPQHF.

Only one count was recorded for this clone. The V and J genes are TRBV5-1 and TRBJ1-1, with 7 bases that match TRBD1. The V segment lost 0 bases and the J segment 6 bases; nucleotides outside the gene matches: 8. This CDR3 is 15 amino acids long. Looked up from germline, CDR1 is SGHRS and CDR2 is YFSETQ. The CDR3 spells CASSLAQGGKAEAFF. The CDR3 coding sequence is TGCGCCAGCAGCTTGGCTCAGGGGGGAAAAGCTGAAGCTTTCTTT.

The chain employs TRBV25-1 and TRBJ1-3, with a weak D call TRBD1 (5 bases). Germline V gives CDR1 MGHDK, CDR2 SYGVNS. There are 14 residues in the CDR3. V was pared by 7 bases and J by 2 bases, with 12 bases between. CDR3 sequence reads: CASKVQGAGNTIYF. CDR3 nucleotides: TGTGCCAGCAAGGTCCAGGGTGCTGGAAACACCATATATTTT. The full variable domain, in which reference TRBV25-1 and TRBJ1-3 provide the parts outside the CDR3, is EADIYQTPRYLVIGTGKKITLECSQTMGHDKMYWYQQDPGMELHLIHYSYGVNSTEKGDLSSESTVSRIRTEHFPLTLESARPSHTSQYLCASKVQGAGNTIYFGEGSWLTVV.

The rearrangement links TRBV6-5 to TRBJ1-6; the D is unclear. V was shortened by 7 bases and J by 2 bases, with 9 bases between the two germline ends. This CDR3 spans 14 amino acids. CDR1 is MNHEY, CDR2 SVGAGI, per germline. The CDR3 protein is CASISGPYNSPLHF. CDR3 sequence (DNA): TGTGCCAGCATTAGCGGCCCCTATAATTCACCCCTCCACTTT.

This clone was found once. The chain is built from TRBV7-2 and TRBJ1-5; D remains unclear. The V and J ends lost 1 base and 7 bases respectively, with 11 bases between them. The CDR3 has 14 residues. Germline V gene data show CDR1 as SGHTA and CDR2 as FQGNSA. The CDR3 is CASSLEGARQPQHF. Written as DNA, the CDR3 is TGTGCCAGCAGCTTAGAAGGCGCCAGGCAGCCCCAGCATTTT.

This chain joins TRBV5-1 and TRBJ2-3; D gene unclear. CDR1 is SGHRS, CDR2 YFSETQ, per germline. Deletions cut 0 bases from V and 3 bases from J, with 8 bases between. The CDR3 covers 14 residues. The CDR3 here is CASSLAHQTDTQYF. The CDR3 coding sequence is TGCGCCAGCAGCTTGGCCCATCAGACAGATACGCAGTATTTT. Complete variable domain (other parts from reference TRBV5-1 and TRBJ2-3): KAGVTQTPRYLIKTRGQQVTLSCSPISGHRSVSWYQQTPGQGLQFLFEYFSETQRNKGNFPGRFSGRQFSNSRSEMNVSTLELGDSALYLCASSLAHQTDTQYFGPGTRLTVL.

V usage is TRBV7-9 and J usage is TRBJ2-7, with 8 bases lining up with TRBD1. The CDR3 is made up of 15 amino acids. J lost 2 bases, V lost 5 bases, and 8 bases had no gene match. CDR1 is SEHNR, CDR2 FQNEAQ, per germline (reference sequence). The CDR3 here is CASSPGTGLTYEQYF. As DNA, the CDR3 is TGTGCCAGCAGCCCCGGGACAGGCCTTACCTACGAGCAGTACTTC.